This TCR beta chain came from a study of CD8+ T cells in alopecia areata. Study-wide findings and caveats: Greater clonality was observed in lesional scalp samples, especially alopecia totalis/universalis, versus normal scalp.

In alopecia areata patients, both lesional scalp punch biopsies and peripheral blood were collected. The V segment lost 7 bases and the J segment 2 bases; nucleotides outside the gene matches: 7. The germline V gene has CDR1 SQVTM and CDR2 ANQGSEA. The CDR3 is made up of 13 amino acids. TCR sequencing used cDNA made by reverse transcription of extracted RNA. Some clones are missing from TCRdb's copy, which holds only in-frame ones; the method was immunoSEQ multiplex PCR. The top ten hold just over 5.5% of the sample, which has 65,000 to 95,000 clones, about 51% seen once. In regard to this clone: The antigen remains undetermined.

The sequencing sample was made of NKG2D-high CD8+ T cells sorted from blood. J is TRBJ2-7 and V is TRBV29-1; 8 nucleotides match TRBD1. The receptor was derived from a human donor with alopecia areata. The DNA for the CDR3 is TGCAGCGGTAATACGGGACAGGCCTACGAGCAGTACTTC. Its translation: CSGNTGQAYEQYF.